Below are 25 T cell receptor beta chains sequenced from a single sample in a study of T cell responses to AZD1222 COVID-19 vaccine. This table comes from immunoSEQ multiplex PCR, and its TCRdb copy is limited to in-frame clones, with some not included. The sample lists about 90,000 clones, approximately 90% occurring once. Sequencing was performed on peripheral blood, taken 28 days after the second AZD1222 dose. The source is an adult who received the AZD1222 COVID-19 vaccine.

The V and J genes are TRBV6-5 and TRBJ1-1; a possible D gene is TRBD1 (5 bases). CDR1 and CDR2 from the germline V gene are MNHEY and SVGAGI. Trimming took 5 bases from V and 3 from J, leaving 16 bases between them. CDR3 length equals 15 residues. The CDR3 loop reads CASSPPGYLYTEAFF. The CDR3 nucleotides are TGTGCCAGCAGTCCCCCAGGGTATCTCTACACTGAAGCTTTCTTT.

This clone appeared a single time. The chain employs TRBV3-1 (or the pseudogene TRBV3-2) and TRBJ1-1; D perhaps matches TRBD1 (6 bases). Germline CDR1 LGHDT, CDR2 YNNKEL (reference sequence). The CDR3 contains 13 residues. The germline V and J ends were trimmed by 2 bases and 5 bases, with 9 bases remaining between them. The CDR3 DNA reads TGTGCCAGCAGCCAACTAGGGGGGACTGAAGCTTTCTTT. This gives the protein CASSQLGGTEAFF.

The V call is TRBV5-4, the J call TRBJ2-4, with D maybe TRBD1 (5 bases). Germline CDR1 is SGHNT and CDR2 is YYREEE (reference sequence). V dropped 0 bases and J dropped 7 bases, with 17 bases sitting between them. The CDR3 has 16 amino acids. The CDR3 loop is CASSLGPDRNKNIQYF. DNA for the CDR3: TGTGCCAGCAGCTTGGGACCTGACAGAAATAAGAACATTCAGTACTTC. Looking up the rest from reference TRBV5-4 and TRBJ2-4 gives the full variable domain: ETGVTQSPTHLIKTRGQQVTLRCSSQSGHNTVSWYQQALGQGPQFIFQYYREEENGRGNFPPRFSGLQFPNYSSELNVNALELDDSALYLCASSLGPDRNKNIQYFGAGTRLSVL.

The chain couples TRBV19 to TRBJ1-2; no reliable D call. Trimming stripped 1 base from V and 4 bases from J, with 13 bases between. CDR1 is LNHDA, CDR2 SQIVND, per germline (reference sequence). CDR3 length: 15 amino acids. In DNA form, the CDR3 reads TGTGCCAGTAGTATAGCGGCCGAAGGGCCCTATGGCTACACCTTC. Translation: CASSIAAEGPYGYTF.

The gene calls are TRBV21-1 and TRBJ1-6; the table's D gene call, TRBD1, was not cross checked with the DNA. TRBV21-1 is tagged as a pseudogene. The CDR3 runs 16 residues. This CDR3 is CASSCRTGRFHSPLHF. The CDR3 DNA follows: TGTGCCAGCAGCTGCCGGACAGGGAGGTTTCATTCACCCCTCCACTTT.

CDR3 in amino acids: CAISVGPSGNTIYF. DNA of the CDR3: TGTGCCATCAGTGTCGGACCGTCCGGAAACACCATATATTTT. The rearrangement joins TRBV10-3 to TRBJ1-3; D is unclear. The CDR3 has 14 residues. Germline CDR1 ENHRY, CDR2 SYGVKD. V dropped 4 bases and J dropped 4 bases, with 11 bases sitting between them.

The V and J genes are TRBV2 and TRBJ2-2, with D maybe TRBD1 (5 bases). Germline CDR1 SNHLY, CDR2 FYNNEI. Trimming cost V 6 bases and J 0 bases, with 14 bases left between them. The length of the CDR3 is 16 residues. In DNA form, the CDR3 reads TGTGCCAGCAGAGCTTTGACAGCCGCGAACACCGGGGAGCTGTTTTTT. Its protein is CASRALTAANTGELFF.

The chain carries TRBV18 and TRBJ2-3, with D tentatively TRBD2 (6 bases). Germline V gene sequence: CDR1 KGHSH, CDR2 LQKENI. Between the trimmed V and J ends, which lost 4 bases and 1 base, there was a span of 15 bases. The CDR3 is made up of 16 amino acids. The CDR3 DNA reads TGTGCCAGCTCACAGATTGGGGCTAGCGGCACAGATACGCAGTATTTT. It is translated as CASSQIGASGTDTQYF.

J is TRBJ2-7 and V is TRBV11-2, with D perhaps TRBD2 (6 bases). Germline V gene lookup returns CDR1 SGHAT and CDR2 FQNNGV. V was trimmed by 0 bases and J by 3 bases, leaving 15 bases between them. The CDR3 is 16 residues long. Here the CDR3 DNA reads TGTGCCAGCAGCTTAGAGGTGGGGGGTACTTACTACGAGCAGTACTTC. It encodes CASSLEVGGTYYEQYF. The full variable domain, in which reference TRBV11-2 and TRBJ2-7 provide the parts outside the CDR3, is EAGVAQSPRYKIIEKRQSVAFWCNPISGHATLYWYQQILGQGPKLLIQFQNNGVVDDSQLPKDRFSAERLKGVDSTLKIQPAKLEDSAVYLCASSLEVGGTYYEQYFGPGTRLTVT.

The chain recombines TRBV7-2 with TRBJ2-4, with D possibly TRBD1 on 6 matching bases. The CDR3 has 14 amino acids. The germline V and J ends were trimmed by 0 bases and 8 bases, with 11 bases remaining between them. The germline V gene encodes CDR1 SGHTA and CDR2 FQGNSA. The CDR3 reads CASSLAGGADIQYF. CDR3 nucleotides: TGTGCCAGCAGCTTAGCTGGGGGCGCGGACATTCAGTACTTC.

This chain links TRBV7-2 with TRBJ2-7; TRBD2 agrees at 12 bases. This CDR3 is built from 14 residues. Germline assignment: CDR1 SGHTA and CDR2 FQGNSA. After removal of 1 base from V and 5 bases from J, the junction contained 0 bases not matched to a gene. Here the CDR3 reads CASSLGTSGDEQYF. The DNA of the CDR3 is TGTGCCAGCAGCTTAGGGACTAGCGGGGACGAGCAGTACTTC.

The chain joins TRBV5-1 to TRBJ2-5; D ambiguous. The CDR3 is made up of 14 amino acids. V was pared by 0 bases and J by 3 bases, with 9 bases between. Germline V gene lookup returns CDR1 SGHRS and CDR2 YFSETQ. The CDR3, as DNA: TGCGCCAGCAGCTTGGGAGGCGGTAAAGAGACCCAGTACTTC. This codes for CASSLGGGKETQYF.

The chain links TRBV18 to TRBJ2-7, with D possibly called TRBD1 or TRBD2 (6 bases each). The CDR3 runs to 13 residues. The germline CDR1 and CDR2 sequences are KGHSH and LQKENI. The V end was cut by 3 bases, the J end by 7 bases, with 13 bases between. The CDR3 is CASSPGQGREQYF. Here the CDR3 DNA reads TGTGCCAGCTCACCGGGGCAGGGGAGGGAGCAGTACTTC. Drawing the rest from reference TRBV18 and TRBJ2-7, the complete variable domain is NAGVMQNPRHLVRRRGQEARLRCSPMKGHSHVYWYRQLPEEGLKFMVYLQKENIIDESGMPKERFSAEFPKEGPSILRIQQVVRGDSAAYFCASSPGQGREQYFGPGTRLTVT.

V usage is TRBV7-8 and J usage is TRBJ2-4; D may correspond to TRBD1 or TRBD2 (5 bases each). Trimming removed 0 bases at V and 3 bases at J, with 12 bases between. Germline V gene data show CDR1 as SGHVS and CDR2 as FQNEAQ. This CDR3 has 16 amino acids. CDR3 amino acids: CASSLAYRGDKNIQYF. CDR3 DNA: TGTGCCAGCAGCTTAGCTTACCGAGGGGACAAAAACATTCAGTACTTC.

This clone occurred a few times. The CDR3 region has the DNA TGTGCCAGCAGCTTCACGGATAGCAATCAGCCCCAGCATTTT. This translates into CASSFTDSNQPQHF. The chain joins TRBV7-2 to TRBJ1-5; D not certain. Germline V gene lookup returns CDR1 SGHTA and CDR2 FQGNSA. Trimming took off 3 bases at V and 0 bases at J, with 6 bases between the two ends. The CDR3 spans 14 residues.

Many counts were recorded for this clone. The rearrangement uses TRBV30 and TRBJ2-3, with 9 bases fitting TRBD2. CDR3 length: 14 amino acids. The junction had 3 bases not matched to a gene; V was cut back by 2 bases and J by 3 bases. Germline loops: CDR1 GTSNPN, CDR2 SVGIG (reference sequence). This CDR3 reads CAWSSTSGTDTQYF. The CDR3 nucleotides read TGTGCCTGGAGTTCGACTAGCGGTACAGATACGCAGTATTTT. The full variable domain, rest sourced from reference TRBV30 and TRBJ2-3, is SQTIHQWPATLVQPVGSPLSLECTVEGTSNPNLYWYRQAAGRGLQLLFYSVGIGQISSEVPQNLSASRPQDRQFILSSKKLLLSDSGFYLCAWSSTSGTDTQYFGPGTRLTVL.

This chain connects TRBV9 to TRBJ2-5, with D possibly being TRBD2 (6 bases). The length of the CDR3 is 15 residues. CDR1 and CDR2 from the germline V gene are SGDLS and YYNGEE. V shed 4 bases and J shed 0 bases, with 13 bases lying between them. CDR3 region: CASSHRWGDQETQYF. The CDR3 region has the DNA TGTGCCAGCAGCCACCGATGGGGGGACCAAGAGACCCAGTACTTC.

The chain links TRBV27 to TRBJ2-3; 11 bases fit TRBD1. CDR1 and CDR2 (germline): MNHEY, SMNVEV (reference sequence). The CDR3 contains 16 residues. V dropped 7 bases and J dropped 3; count of bases not matched to a gene: 9. The CDR3 nucleotides read TGTGCCAGCAACCTTCTTGGGACAGGGGGTACAGATACGCAGTATTTT. It translates to CASNLLGTGGTDTQYF.

The rearrangement joins TRBV25-1 to TRBJ2-2; a weak D match, TRBD2 (5 bases). This CDR3 is 15 amino acids long. In germline, CDR1 is MGHDK, CDR2 SYGVNS. V was clipped by 5 bases and J by 0 bases, with 10 bases between them. CDR3 nucleotide sequence: TGTGCCAGCAGTCGGGAACGGCCGAACACCGGGGAGCTGTTTTTT. As protein: CASSRERPNTGELFF.

CDR3 DNA sequence: TGTGCCAGCAGTTACACCCCTCGGAACGAGCAGTACTTC. This translates into CASSYTPRNEQYF. The rearrangement joins TRBV6-5 to TRBJ2-7, with D unresolved. Trimming shortened V by 2 bases and J by 5 bases, and 10 bases separated the two germline ends. This CDR3 is built from 13 residues. The germline gives CDR1 MNHEY, CDR2 SVGAGI.

This chain joins TRBV27 and TRBJ1-1; TRBD1 might be the D (5 bases). The CDR3 spans 13 residues. The germline CDR1 and CDR2 sequences are MNHEY and SMNVEV (reference sequence). The germline V and J ends were trimmed by 5 bases and 6 bases, with 13 bases remaining between them. CDR3 in amino acids: CASSPRGVAEAFF. In DNA, the CDR3 is TGTGCCAGCAGTCCCCGAGGGGTCGCTGAAGCTTTCTTT.

The chain couples TRBV13 to TRBJ2-3, with 9 bases matching TRBD2. The CDR3 length is 17 residues. J lost 6 bases, V lost 1 base, and 11 bases had no gene match. Germline V gene lookup returns CDR1 PRHDT and CDR2 FYEKMQ (reference sequence). CDR3 bases: TGTGCCAGCAGCTTAGAGAAGGCTAGCGGGGCATCGGATACGCAGTATTTT. Translated, it gives CASSLEKASGASDTQYF.

In this sample, this clone turned up a few times. In DNA, the CDR3 is TGTGCCAGCAGCTTGGGGGCCGGGACAGGGAATGAAAAACTGTTTTTT. Its translation is CASSLGAGTGNEKLFF. The chain links TRBV5-8 to TRBJ1-4; 9 bases are shared with TRBD1. Germline assignment: CDR1 SGHTS and CDR2 YDEGEE. The trim removed 0 bases at V and 5 bases at J, leaving 5 bases unmatched. The CDR3 spans 16 residues. Variable domain in full (rest from reference TRBV5-8 and TRBJ1-4): EAGVTQSPTHLIKTRGQQATLRCSPISGHTSVYWYQQALGLGLQFLLWYDEGEERNRGNFPPRFSGRQFPNYSSELNVNALELEDSALYLCASSLGAGTGNEKLFFGSGTQLSVL.

The gene calls are TRBV5-4 and TRBJ2-5, with D perhaps matching TRBD2 (5 bases). CDR1 and CDR2 (germline): SGHNT, YYREEE (reference sequence). This CDR3 comprises 15 residues. V gave up 0 bases and J gave up 3 bases, with 12 bases separating them. CDR3 protein: CASSLAFGEKETQYF. The CDR3 bases are TGTGCCAGCAGCTTGGCCTTTGGGGAGAAAGAGACCCAGTACTTC.

The chain links TRBV4-2 to TRBJ2-7, with D tentatively TRBD2 (5 bases). The CDR3 consists of 14 residues. Germline V CDR1 and CDR2: LGHNA, YNFKEQ. V lost 4 bases to trimming and J lost 2 bases, with 12 bases between them. In DNA form, the CDR3 reads TGTGCCAGCAGCCGTAACGGGAACACCTACGAGCAGTACTTC. Translation: CASSRNGNTYEQYF.